Listed here is a single T cell receptor beta chain. This record belongs to a study of control samples from healthy donors and cancer patients. TCRdb keeps only in-frame clones here, not all; method: immunoSEQ multiplex PCR. This repertoire shows 100,000 to 150,000 clones, around 90% found once; its top ten account for approximately 2.7%. Per germline, CDR1 SNHLY and CDR2 FYNNEI. V dropped 5 bases and J dropped 6 bases, with 14 bases sitting between them. This CDR3 is built from 14 residues. This chain connects TRBV2 to TRBJ2-1, with D maybe TRBD2 (7 bases). The sequenced sample consisted of blood. This receptor was identified in a man younger than 35 in good health. The CDR3 reads CASSLGLGGNEQFF. The DNA for the CDR3 is TGTGCCAGCAGTTTAGGACTAGGGGGCAATGAGCAGTTCTTC. Full variable domain (missing parts from reference TRBV2 and TRBJ2-1): EPEVTQTPSHQVTQMGQEVILRCVPISNHLYFYWYRQILGQKVEFLVSFYNNEISEKSEIFDDQFSVERPDGSNFTLKIRSTKLEDSAMYFCASSLGLGGNEQFFGPGTRLTVL.